This T cell receptor (beta chain) was observed in a study of identical twins. Whole-study findings and limits: Out-of-frame TCR alpha sharing observed in monozygotic twins exceeded model estimates.

Germline CDR1 MNHNY, CDR2 SVGAGI (reference sequence). This CDR3 has 13 residues. V was clipped by 7 bases and J by 0 bases, with 9 bases between them. TCRdb used MiXCR to reprocess the 5' RACE reads, holding one entry per CDR3 protein. The sample has over 500,000 distinct CDR3 sequences, 22% seen once; the top ten hold under 0.95%. This clonotype has at least ten counts. Its matching antigen is unknown. The same specimen was also included in a second study, on T cells expressing NK-cell markers. This second study notes: Cells sorted as CD3+CD56+NKG2C+, CD3+CD56+NKG2C- and CD3+CD56-NKG2C+ T cells supplied the TCR beta repertoires.

This chain links TRBV6-6 with TRBJ1-1; D may be TRBD1 (5 bases). What was sequenced was CD4+ T cells sorted from blood. The clonotype comes from a woman aged 18-35 years in good health. The CDR3 sequence: CASTDRVNTEAFF. The CDR3 DNA reads TGTGCCAGCACAGACAGAGTGAACACTGAAGCTTTCTTT.